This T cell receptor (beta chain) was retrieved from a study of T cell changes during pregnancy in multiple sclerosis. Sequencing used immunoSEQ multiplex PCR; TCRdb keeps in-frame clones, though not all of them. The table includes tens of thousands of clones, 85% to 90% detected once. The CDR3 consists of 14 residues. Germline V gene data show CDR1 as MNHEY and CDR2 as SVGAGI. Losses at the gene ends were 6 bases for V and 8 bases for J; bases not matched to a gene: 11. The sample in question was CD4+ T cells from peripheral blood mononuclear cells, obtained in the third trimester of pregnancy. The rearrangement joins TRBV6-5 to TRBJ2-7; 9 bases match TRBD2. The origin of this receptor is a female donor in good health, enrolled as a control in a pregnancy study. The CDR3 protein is CASRRGTSNEKQYF. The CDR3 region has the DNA TGTGCCAGCAGACGCGGGACTAGCAATGAAAAGCAGTACTTC.